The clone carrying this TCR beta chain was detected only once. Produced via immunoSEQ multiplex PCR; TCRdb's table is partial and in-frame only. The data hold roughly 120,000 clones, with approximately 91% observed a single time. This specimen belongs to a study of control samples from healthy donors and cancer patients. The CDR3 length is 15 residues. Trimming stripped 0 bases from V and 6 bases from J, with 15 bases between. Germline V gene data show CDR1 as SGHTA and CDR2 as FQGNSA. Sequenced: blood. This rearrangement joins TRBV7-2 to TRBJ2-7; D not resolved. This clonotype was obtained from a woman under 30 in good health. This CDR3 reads CASSLAGPSISEQYF. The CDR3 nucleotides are TGTGCCAGCAGCTTAGCGGGCCCCAGTATTTCCGAGCAGTACTTC. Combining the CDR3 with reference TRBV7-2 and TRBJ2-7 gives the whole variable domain GAGVSQSPSNKVTEKGKDVELRCDPISGHTALYWYRQSLGQGLEFLIYFQGNSAPDKSGLPSDRFSAERTGGSVSTLTIQRTQQEDSAVYLCASSLAGPSISEQYFGPGTRLTVT.